This T cell receptor (beta chain) was documented in a study of T-cell reconstitution after alpha-beta-depleted transplantation in children. Broader study findings: Fresh T-cell production supplied most of the T-cell counts and diversity seen one year after transplant.

Regarding this clonotype: Antigen: not known.

V lost 7 bases to trimming and J lost 0 bases; unmatched junction nucleotides: 3. Germline CDR1 and CDR2: SQVTM and ANQGSEA. The CDR3 is 13 amino acids. Unique molecular identifiers were built into the TCRbeta library. TCRdb redid the calling of the PCR reads with MiXCR, one entry per CDR3 protein. The sample consists of about 580,000 distinct CDR3 sequences, 23% of them appearing once. The source of this sequence is a boy under two years old who had a stem cell transplant for acute myeloid leukemia, so the T cells may come from the graft donor. The V call is TRBV29-1, the J call TRBJ1-1, with 9 bases lining up with TRBD1. This sample comprised PBMCs, mostly from graft donor cells, obtained 360 days after TCRalphabeta/CD19-depleted stem cell transplant. CDR3 nucleotide sequence: TGCAGCGGGGGACAGGGAGTGAACACTGAAGCTTTCTTT. Its translation: CSGGQGVNTEAFF.